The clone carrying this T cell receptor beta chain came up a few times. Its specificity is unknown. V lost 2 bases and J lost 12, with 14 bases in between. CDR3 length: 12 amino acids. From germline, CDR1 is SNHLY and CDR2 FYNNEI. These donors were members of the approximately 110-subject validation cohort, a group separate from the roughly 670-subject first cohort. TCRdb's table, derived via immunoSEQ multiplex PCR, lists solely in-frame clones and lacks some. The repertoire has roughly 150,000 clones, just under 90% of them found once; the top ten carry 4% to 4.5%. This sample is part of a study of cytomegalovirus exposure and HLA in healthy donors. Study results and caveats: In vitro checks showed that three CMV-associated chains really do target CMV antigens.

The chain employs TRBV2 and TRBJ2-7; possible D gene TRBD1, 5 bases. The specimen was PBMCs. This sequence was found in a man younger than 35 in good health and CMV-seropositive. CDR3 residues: CASSEQGTPRYF. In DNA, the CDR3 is TGTGCCAGCAGTGAACAGGGTACCCCCCGGTACTTC.